The 16 T cell receptor beta chains presented below share a single source sample, sequenced in a study of blood T cell repertoires in COVID-19. Here immunoSEQ multiplex PCR was the method, and the copy in TCRdb shows in-frame clones only, minus some. The sample contains about 88,000 clones, approximately 90% of which appear only once. The source material was peripheral blood. Every receptor here comes from a male donor with acute or convalescent COVID-19.

The J gene is TRBJ1-1, the V gene TRBV5-1; maybe TRBD1 (5 bases). The CDR3 runs 14 residues. CDR1 and CDR2 from the germline V gene are SGHRS and YFSETQ. Trimming took off 0 bases at V and 4 bases at J, with 10 bases between the two ends. CDR3 in DNA: TGCGCCAGCAGCTTGGACTTTAGGGGCACTGAAGCTTTCTTT. It codes for CASSLDFRGTEAFF. Full variable domain (remainder filled in from reference TRBV5-1 and TRBJ1-1): KAGVTQTPRYLIKTRGQQVTLSCSPISGHRSVSWYQQTPGQGLQFLFEYFSETQRNKGNFPGRFSGRQFSNSRSEMNVSTLELGDSALYLCASSLDFRGTEAFFGQGTRLTVV.

The chain has TRBV29-1 and TRBJ2-3, with 11 positions matching TRBD2. Germline CDR1 is SQVTM and CDR2 is ANQGSEA. The J segment lost 6 bases and the V segment lost 7 bases, leaving 9 bases of the junction unmatched. The CDR3 loop spans 14 amino acids. CDR3 sequence: CSANSGGAADTQYF. The DNA of the CDR3 is TGCAGCGCCAATAGCGGGGGGGCCGCCGATACGCAGTATTTT.

This chain connects TRBV7-9 to TRBJ2-3; 11 positions agree with TRBD1. CDR3 length: 17 residues. Germline assignment: CDR1 SEHNR and CDR2 FQNEAQ (reference sequence). V lost 1 base and J lost 4; bases outside the gene matches: 7. The chain's CDR3 is CASSLGGTGGRADTQYF. CDR3 nucleotides: TGTGCCAGCAGCTTAGGAGGGACAGGGGGAAGGGCAGATACGCAGTATTTT.

This chain uses TRBV3-1 (or the pseudogene TRBV3-2) with TRBJ2-7; D is perhaps TRBD2 (6 bases). The V end was cut by 1 base, the J end by 6 bases, with 19 bases between. The germline CDR1 and CDR2 sequences are LGHDT and YNNKEL (reference sequence). This CDR3 contains 16 residues. CDR3 loop: CASSQGGASPFGEQYF. CDR3 coding DNA: TGTGCCAGCAGCCAAGGCGGGGCCAGCCCTTTTGGCGAGCAGTACTTC.

This sequence joins TRBV15 and TRBJ2-5; tentative D call: TRBD2 (5 bases). The CDR3 is made up of 15 amino acids. Germline V gene sequence: CDR1 LNHNV, CDR2 YYDKDF (reference sequence). V gave up 3 bases and J gave up 0 bases, with 11 bases separating them. The DNA for the CDR3 is TGTGCCACCAGCAGGTCGACGGACTACCAAGAGACCCAGTACTTC. Its translation is CATSRSTDYQETQYF.

The chain joins TRBV3-1 (or the pseudogene TRBV3-2) to TRBJ1-2; 10 bases are a match to TRBD1. The CDR3 spans 15 residues. CDR1 LGHDT and CDR2 YNNKEL come from the germline V gene (reference sequence). V gave up 4 bases and J gave up 7 bases; unmatched junction bases: 9. CDR3 DNA: TGTGCCAGCAGCCCTCCGGGACAGGGGCCGGGTGGCTACACCTTC. It encodes CASSPPGQGPGGYTF.

V gene TRBV7-2 combines with J gene TRBJ2-1; D unresolved. CDR3 length equals 12 residues. With 1 base removed from V and 7 bases from J, the gap between germline ends came to 5 bases. Germline V gives CDR1 SGHTA, CDR2 FQGNSA. CDR3 in amino acids: CASSLVMNEQFF. CDR3 DNA: TGTGCCAGCAGCTTAGTTATGAATGAGCAGTTCTTC.

Note on this clone: The junction shows a germline mismatch at one end, possibly a read error. The rearrangement links TRBV24-1 to TRBJ1-6; a weak D match, TRBD1 (5 bases). The CDR3 loop spans 18 amino acids. CDR1 KGHDR and CDR2 SFDVKD come from the germline V gene. CDR3 loop: CATSEPGLPSSYNSPLYF. DNA of the CDR3: TGTGCCACCAGTGAACCGGGACTGCCAAGCTCCTATAATTCACCCCTCTACTTT.

V and J are TRBV7-2 and TRBJ1-2; 9 bases map to TRBD1. The CDR3 has 14 residues. J gave up 6 bases and V 5 bases, and 7 bases lay outside the gene matches. From germline, CDR1 is SGHTA and CDR2 FQGNSA. DNA for the CDR3: TGTGCCAGCAGCCCGACAGGGGGTATCGATGGCTACACCTTC. Protein: CASSPTGGIDGYTF.

A few counts support this clone. The J gene is TRBJ2-3, the V gene TRBV6-2 or TRBV6-3; the D gene is possibly TRBD1 (6 bases). Deletions cut 4 bases from V and 2 bases from J, with 19 bases between. Germline V lookup: CDR1 MNHEY, CDR2 SVGEGT. The CDR3 contains 17 residues. CDR3 residues: CASSSPTTDRFTDTQYF. The CDR3 DNA follows: TGTGCCAGCAGTTCCCCCACGACCGACAGGTTCACAGATACGCAGTATTTT.

The chain couples TRBV19 to TRBJ2-1; TRBD1 matches 7 bases. The J segment lost 1 base and the V segment lost 5 bases, leaving 11 bases of the junction unmatched. The CDR3 is made up of 17 amino acids. Germline V lookup: CDR1 LNHDA, CDR2 SQIVND (reference sequence). The CDR3 here is CASSDRGGFGSYNEQFF. DNA for the CDR3: TGTGCCAGTAGTGACAGAGGGGGCTTCGGGTCCTACAATGAGCAGTTCTTC.

The CDR3 coding sequence is TGTGCCAGCAGCCCAATTGGACAGGGAATGGATCAGCCCCAGCATTTT. It codes for CASSPIGQGMDQPQHF. This sequence joins TRBV7-2 and TRBJ1-5, with 8 bases that match TRBD1. The CDR3 runs to 16 residues. After removal of 5 bases from V and 5 bases from J, the junction contained 11 bases not matched to a gene. Germline V CDR1 and CDR2: SGHTA, FQGNSA.

This sequence joins TRBV7-9 and TRBJ2-3; D is possibly TRBD2 (7 bases). Germline CDR1 reads SEHNR; CDR2 reads FQNEAQ (reference sequence). This CDR3 region has 15 residues. The germline V and J ends were trimmed by 7 bases and 2 bases, with 16 bases remaining between them. The CDR3 nucleotides are TGTGCCAGCAACAGCCGCGGGGGCACCACAGATACGCAGTATTTT. It translates to CASNSRGGTTDTQYF. Based on the CDR3 plus reference TRBV7-9 and TRBJ2-3, the full variable domain is DTGVSQNPRHKITKRGQNVTFRCDPISEHNRLYWYRQTLGQGPEFLTYFQNEAQLEKSRLLSDRFSAERPKGSFSTLEIQRTEQGDSAMYLCASNSRGGTTDTQYFGPGTRLTVL.

Written as DNA, the CDR3 is TGTGCCAGCAGCCTCGACAGGGGCAGCACAGATACGCAGTATTTT. Translated, it gives CASSLDRGSTDTQYF. This chain joins TRBV7-3 and TRBJ2-3, with TRBD1 matching over 8 bases. Germline V gene lookup returns CDR1 SGHTA and CDR2 FQGTGA. The CDR3 is made up of 15 amino acids. J was trimmed by 0 bases and V by 5 bases; bases with no gene match: 4.

This rearrangement joins TRBV19 to TRBJ1-2, with 10 bases fitting TRBD1. The CDR3 is made up of 17 amino acids. Trimming at V came to 4 bases and at J to 7 bases, leaving 15 bases not matched to a gene. Germline loops: CDR1 LNHDA, CDR2 SQIVND (reference sequence). The CDR3 reads CASSRRSPTGGGFGYTF. CDR3 nucleotides: TGTGCCAGTAGTAGACGAAGTCCGACAGGGGGCGGTTTTGGCTACACCTTC.

The chain combines TRBV19 with TRBJ1-2, with a weak D call TRBD1 (5 bases). Germline V gene data show CDR1 as LNHDA and CDR2 as SQIVND (reference sequence). CDR3 size: 14 residues. V dropped 5 bases and J dropped 2 bases, with 12 bases sitting between them. The CDR3 loop reads CASSRRGENYGYTF. CDR3 coding DNA: TGTGCCAGTAGTCGGCGGGGGGAGAACTATGGCTACACCTTC. Full variable domain (outside the CDR3, taken from reference TRBV19 and TRBJ1-2): DGGITQSPKYLFRKEGQNVTLSCEQNLNHDAMYWYRQDPGQGLRLIYYSQIVNDFQKGDIAEGYSVSREKKESFPLTVTSAQKNPTAFYLCASSRRGENYGYTFGSGTRLTVV.